The present T cell receptor (beta chain) was sequenced within a study of metastatic and nonmetastatic thyroid tumors. Of note for this clone: One end of the junction fails to match germline, which may point to a read error.

MiXCR was used by TCRdb to re-call the PCR reads. The sample holds about 52,000 clones, around a sixth seen once. The germline gives CDR1 LNHDA, CDR2 SQIVND (reference sequence). This CDR3 is built from 13 residues. None of the patients had undergone any treatment ahead of thyroid surgery. Source material: blood. This sequence joins TRBV19 and TRBJ2-2, with a tentative D call TRBD1 (6 bases). The receptor comes from a female donor with papillary thyroid cancer or a benign thyroid nodule (not recorded which). Some clones in this sample may be carry-over from other donors' samples. The CDR3 region is CASSYYRAGQLFF. The DNA of the CDR3 is TGTGCCAGTAGTTACTACAGGGCCGGGCAGCTGTTTTTT.